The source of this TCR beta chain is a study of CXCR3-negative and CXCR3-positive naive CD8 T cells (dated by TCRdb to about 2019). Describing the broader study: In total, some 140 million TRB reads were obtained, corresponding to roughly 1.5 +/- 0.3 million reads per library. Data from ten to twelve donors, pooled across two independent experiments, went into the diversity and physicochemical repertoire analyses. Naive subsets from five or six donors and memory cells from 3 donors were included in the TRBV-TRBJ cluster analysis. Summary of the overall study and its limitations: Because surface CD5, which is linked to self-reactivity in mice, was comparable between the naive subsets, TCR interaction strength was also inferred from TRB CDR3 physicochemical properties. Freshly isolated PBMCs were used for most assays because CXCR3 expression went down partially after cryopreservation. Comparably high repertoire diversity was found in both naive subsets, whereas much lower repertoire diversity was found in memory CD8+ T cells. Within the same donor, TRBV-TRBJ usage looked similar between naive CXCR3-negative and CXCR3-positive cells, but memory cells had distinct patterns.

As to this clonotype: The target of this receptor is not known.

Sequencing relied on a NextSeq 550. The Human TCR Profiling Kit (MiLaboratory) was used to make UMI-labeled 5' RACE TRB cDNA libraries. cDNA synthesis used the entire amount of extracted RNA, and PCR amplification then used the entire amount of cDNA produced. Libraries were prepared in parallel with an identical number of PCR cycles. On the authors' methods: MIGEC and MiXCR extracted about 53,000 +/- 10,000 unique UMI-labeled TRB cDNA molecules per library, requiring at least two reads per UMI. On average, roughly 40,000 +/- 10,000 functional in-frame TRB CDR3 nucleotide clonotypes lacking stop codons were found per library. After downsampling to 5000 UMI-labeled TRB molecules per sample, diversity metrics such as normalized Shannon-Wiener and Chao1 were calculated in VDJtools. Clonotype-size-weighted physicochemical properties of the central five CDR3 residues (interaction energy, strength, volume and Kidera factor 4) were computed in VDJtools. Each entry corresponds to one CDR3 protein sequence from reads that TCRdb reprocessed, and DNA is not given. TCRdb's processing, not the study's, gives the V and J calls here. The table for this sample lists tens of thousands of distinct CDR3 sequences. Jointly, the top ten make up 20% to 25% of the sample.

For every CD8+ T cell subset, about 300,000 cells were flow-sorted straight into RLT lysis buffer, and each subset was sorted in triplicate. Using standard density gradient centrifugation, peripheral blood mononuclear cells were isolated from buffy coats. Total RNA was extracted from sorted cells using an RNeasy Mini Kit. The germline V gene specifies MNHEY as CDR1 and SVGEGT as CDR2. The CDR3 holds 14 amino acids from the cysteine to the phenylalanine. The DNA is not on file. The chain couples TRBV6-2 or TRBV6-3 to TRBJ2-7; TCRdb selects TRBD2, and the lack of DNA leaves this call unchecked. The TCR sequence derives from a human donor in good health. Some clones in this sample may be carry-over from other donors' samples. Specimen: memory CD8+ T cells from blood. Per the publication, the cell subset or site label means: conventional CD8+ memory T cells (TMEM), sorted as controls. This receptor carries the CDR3 CASSYGRGSAEQYF.